The rows below give T cell receptor beta chains drawn from one sample of a study of blood T cell repertoires in COVID-19. This table comes from immunoSEQ multiplex PCR, and its TCRdb copy is limited to in-frame clones, with some not included. The profile shows a few hundred thousand clones, about 79% of them singletons. Sequencing input: PBMCs or T cells enriched from blood (not recorded which). These receptors originate from a woman aged 40 to 50 with acute COVID-19. The CDR3 runs from the conserved cysteine through the conserved F or W. Fields, in order: CDR3 length, J gene, D gene, V gene, clone size, CDR3 protein, CDR3 DNA. The D gene is left open where the match is weak. Only part of the rows carry a size: once, few, many, or a class if the clone is expanded.

CDR3 length: 14
J gene: TRBJ2-2
D gene: TRBD2
V gene: TRBV19
clone size: .
CDR3 protein: CASSSLAVAGELFF
CDR3 DNA: TGTGCCAGTAGTTCCCTAGCGGTTGCCGGGGAGCTGTTTTTT

CDR3 length: 14
J gene: TRBJ1-1
D gene: .
V gene: TRBV18
clone size: .
CDR3 protein: CASSRGSMDTEAFF
CDR3 DNA: TGTGCCAGCTCACGAGGATCTATGGACACTGAAGCTTTCTTT

CDR3 length: 15
J gene: TRBJ1-5
D gene: TRBD1
V gene: TRBV6-5
clone size: .
CDR3 protein: CASLRDRASNQPQHF
CDR3 DNA: TGTGCCAGCCTCCGGGACAGGGCTAGCAATCAGCCCCAGCATTTT

CDR3 length: 14
J gene: TRBJ1-4
D gene: .
V gene: TRBV18
clone size: .
CDR3 protein: CASSPRGGNEKLFF
CDR3 DNA: TGTGCCAGCTCACCACGAGGTGGGAATGAAAAACTGTTTTTT

CDR3 length: 15
J gene: TRBJ2-7
D gene: .
V gene: TRBV3-1/TRBV3-2
clone size: few
CDR3 protein: CASRDGQVLSYEQYF
CDR3 DNA: TGTGCCAGCCGAGACGGACAAGTCCTCTCCTACGAGCAGTACTTC

CDR3 length: 12
J gene: TRBJ1-1
D gene: .
V gene: TRBV12-3/TRBV12-4
clone size: .
CDR3 protein: CASSPGHLEAFF
CDR3 DNA: TGTGCCAGCAGCCCGGGACACCTTGAAGCTTTCTTT

CDR3 length: 17
J gene: TRBJ2-1
D gene: TRBD2
V gene: TRBV2
clone size: .
CDR3 protein: CASSENHLAGAYNEQFF
CDR3 DNA: TGTGCCAGCAGTGAAAACCACCTAGCGGGGGCCTACAATGAGCAGTTCTTC

CDR3 length: 16
J gene: TRBJ2-4
D gene: TRBD2
V gene: TRBV3-1/TRBV3-2
clone size: .
CDR3 protein: CASSFRRGGPRDIQYF
CDR3 DNA: TGTGCCAGCAGCTTTAGGCGGGGGGGCCCTCGAGACATTCAGTACTTC

CDR3 length: 19
J gene: TRBJ2-1
D gene: TRBD2
V gene: TRBV14
clone size: .
CDR3 protein: CASSQRPQRGGRSYNEQFF
CDR3 DNA: TGTGCCAGCAGCCAGAGACCCCAACGGGGAGGGAGATCCTACAATGAGCAGTTCTTC

CDR3 length: 15
J gene: TRBJ2-7
D gene: .
V gene: TRBV7-6
clone size: .
CDR3 protein: CASSLGAGAAYEQYF
CDR3 DNA: TGTGCCAGCAGCTTAGGGGCAGGGGCAGCCTACGAGCAGTACTTC

CDR3 length: 14
J gene: TRBJ1-4
D gene: TRBD1
V gene: TRBV19
clone size: .
CDR3 protein: CASSRGQTNEKLFF
CDR3 DNA: TGTGCCAGTAGTCGGGGACAGACTAATGAAAAACTGTTTTTT

CDR3 length: 16
J gene: TRBJ1-6
D gene: .
V gene: TRBV7-6
clone size: once
CDR3 protein: CASSLEATSYNSPLHF
CDR3 DNA: TGTGCCAGCAGCTTAGAAGCTACCTCCTATAATTCACCCCTCCACTTT

CDR3 length: 12
J gene: TRBJ1-1
D gene: .
V gene: TRBV28
clone size: .
CDR3 protein: CASTSWDTEAFF
CDR3 DNA: TGTGCCAGCACTAGCTGGGACACTGAAGCTTTCTTT

CDR3 length: 14
J gene: TRBJ1-6
D gene: .
V gene: TRBV30
clone size: once
CDR3 protein: CAWSVFIYNSPLHF
CDR3 DNA: TGTGCCTGGAGTGTGTTTATCTATAATTCACCCCTCCACTTT

CDR3 length: 17
J gene: TRBJ2-3
D gene: TRBD2
V gene: TRBV3-1/TRBV3-2
clone size: .
CDR3 protein: CASSLIRAGGLTDTQYF
CDR3 DNA: TGTGCCAGCAGCCTTATCAGAGCGGGGGGGCTGACAGATACGCAGTATTTT

CDR3 length: 15
J gene: TRBJ2-1
D gene: TRBD2
V gene: TRBV7-9
clone size: .
CDR3 protein: CASSLARGGAGEQFF
CDR3 DNA: TGTGCCAGCAGCTTAGCCCGCGGGGGGGCGGGTGAGCAGTTCTTC

CDR3 length: 16
J gene: TRBJ2-1
D gene: .
V gene: TRBV28
clone size: .
CDR3 protein: CASSLLAGSSYNEQFF
CDR3 DNA: TGTGCCAGCAGTTTATTAGCCGGGAGCTCCTACAATGAGCAGTTCTTC

CDR3 length: 18
J gene: TRBJ1-2
D gene: TRBD1
V gene: TRBV27
clone size: .
CDR3 protein: CASSPGWGQGGPNYGYTF
CDR3 DNA: TGTGCCAGCAGTCCTGGTTGGGGACAGGGGGGGCCTAACTATGGCTACACCTTC

CDR3 length: 13
J gene: TRBJ1-2
D gene: TRBD1
V gene: TRBV28
clone size: few
CDR3 protein: CASSLTGGYGYTF
CDR3 DNA: TGTGCCAGCAGTTTGACAGGGGGCTATGGCTACACCTTC

CDR3 length: 16
J gene: TRBJ2-2
D gene: .
V gene: TRBV5-1
clone size: .
CDR3 protein: CASSPAAAVNTGELFF
CDR3 DNA: TGCGCCAGCAGCCCGGCGGCGGCCGTGAACACCGGGGAGCTGTTTTTT

CDR3 length: 13
J gene: TRBJ1-4
D gene: .
V gene: TRBV19
clone size: .
CDR3 protein: CASSGGSNEKLFF
CDR3 DNA: TGTGCCAGTAGTGGAGGGTCTAATGAAAAACTGTTTTTT

CDR3 length: 16
J gene: TRBJ2-3
D gene: .
V gene: TRBV7-2
clone size: .
CDR3 protein: CASSASGTLSTDTQYF
CDR3 DNA: TGTGCCAGCAGCGCAAGCGGGACACTCAGCACAGATACGCAGTATTTT